These 23 T cell receptor beta chains share one sample of origin, sequenced in a study of cytomegalovirus exposure and HLA in healthy donors. The study ran its PCR with 60 Vbeta and 13 Jbeta primers. Using immunoSEQ multiplex PCR, the repertoire was profiled, and TCRdb retains in-frame clones only, with some absent. This sample's table reports some 120,000 clones. The source material was PBMCs. The receptors come from a middle-aged man in good health and CMV-seropositive.

CDR3 amino acids: CASSGGQGKNYGYTF. The CDR3 DNA reads TGTGCCAGCAGCGGGGGACAGGGGAAAAACTATGGCTACACCTTC. J is TRBJ1-2 and V is TRBV11-1; 10 positions match TRBD1. V lost 5 bases and J lost 2; bases outside the gene matches: 5. The CDR3 covers 15 residues. The germline V gene has CDR1 SGHAT and CDR2 FQDESV (reference sequence).

The V gene is TRBV27, the J gene TRBJ2-7; 12 bases are shared with TRBD2. The J segment lost 3 bases and the V segment lost 6 bases, leaving 3 bases of the junction unmatched. The CDR3 has 14 amino acids. Germline assignment: CDR1 MNHEY and CDR2 SMNVEV (reference sequence). The CDR3 DNA reads as TGTGCCAGCAGCCGACTAGCGGGGGACTACGAGCAGTACTTC. Translated: CASSRLAGDYEQYF.

This chain links TRBV28 with TRBJ2-5; 9 bases map to TRBD1. The CDR3 consists of 15 residues. Germline V gene data show CDR1 as MDHEN and CDR2 as SYDVKM. Trimming took 6 bases from V and 5 from J; bases not matched to a gene: 10. Written as DNA, the CDR3 is TGTGCCAGCAGCCCAACGACAGGGGGTATTGAGACCCAGTACTTC. Encoded protein: CASSPTTGGIETQYF.

The chain joins TRBV4-3 to TRBJ2-7, with TRBD2 as a possible D gene (6 bases). CDR1 and CDR2 from the germline V gene are LGHNA and YSLEER. The V and J ends lost 1 base and 3 bases respectively, with 13 bases between them. This CDR3 has 15 residues. The CDR3 coding sequence is TGCGCCAGCAGCCAAGGGTTGGAGGGATTCTACGAGCAGTACTTC. Protein sequence: CASSQGLEGFYEQYF.

J is TRBJ1-3 and V is TRBV30, with 7 bases aligning to TRBD1. Trimming cost V 8 bases and J 0 bases; bases outside gene matches: 4. The germline CDR1 and CDR2 sequences are GTSNPN and SVGIG (reference sequence). This CDR3 is built from 13 residues. CDR3 residues: CARSGGSGNTIYF. The DNA for the CDR3 is TGTGCCCGTTCAGGGGGCTCTGGAAACACCATATATTTT. Complete variable domain (other parts from reference TRBV30 and TRBJ1-3): SQTIHQWPATLVQPVGSPLSLECTVEGTSNPNLYWYRQAAGRGLQLLFYSVGIGQISSEVPQNLSASRPQDRQFILSSKKLLLSDSGFYLCARSGGSGNTIYFGEGSWLTVV.

V and J are TRBV27 and TRBJ2-7; the match to TRBD1 covers 9 bases. CDR3 size: 14 residues. CDR1 and CDR2 from the germline V gene are MNHEY and SMNVEV (reference sequence). J gave up 5 bases and V 7 bases, and 9 bases lay outside the gene matches. The CDR3 sequence: CASKPGQGADEQYF. In DNA form, the CDR3 reads TGTGCCAGCAAACCGGGACAGGGTGCCGACGAGCAGTACTTC.

J is TRBJ1-2 and V is TRBV28; D call uncertain. In germline, CDR1 is MDHEN, CDR2 SYDVKM. This CDR3 has 13 residues. Trimming left V 3 bases short and J 4 bases short, with 9 bases between. In DNA, the CDR3 is TGTGCCAGCAGTTTTGGAGGCGCCTATGGCTACACCTTC. This sequence encodes CASSFGGAYGYTF.

The chain is built from TRBV28 and TRBJ1-1; D possibly corresponds to TRBD1 (6 bases). V lost 7 bases, J lost 6 bases, and 12 bases lay in between. The V gene's germline CDR1 is MDHEN and CDR2 SYDVKM. The CDR3 contains 12 residues. CDR3 nucleotides: TGTGCCAGCAATGAGAACAGGGCTGAAGCTTTCTTT. Translation: CASNENRAEAFF.

The chain employs TRBV19 and TRBJ2-7; 9 bases line up with TRBD1. Germline CDR1 reads LNHDA; CDR2 reads SQIVND (reference sequence). Trimming at V came to 4 bases and at J to 2 bases, leaving 6 bases not matched to a gene. There are 15 residues in the CDR3. CDR3 sequence (DNA): TGTGCCAGTAGTAGCCCGGACAGGGGAACCTACGAGCAGTACTTC. As protein: CASSSPDRGTYEQYF.

The CDR3 reads CASSLQGSVEKLFF. The CDR3 nucleotides read TGTGCCAGCAGCTTACAGGGTAGCGTTGAAAAACTGTTTTTT. This chain links TRBV5-5 with TRBJ1-4; tentatively, D is TRBD1 (6 bases). The germline gives CDR1 SGHKS, CDR2 YYEKEE (reference sequence). The CDR3 extends over 14 amino acids. With 2 bases removed from V and 7 bases from J, the gap between germline ends came to 12 bases.

The rearrangement joins TRBV10-1 to TRBJ2-7; D ambiguous. Germline CDR1 WNHNN, CDR2 SYGVQD (reference sequence). The CDR3 is 13 amino acids. The V end lost 0 bases, the J end lost 7 bases, and 10 bases lay between the germline ends. The CDR3 nucleotides are TGCGCCAGCAGTGAGTCGAGCACTATAGAGCAGTACTTC. Translation gives CASSESSTIEQYF.

The V and J genes are TRBV14 and TRBJ2-2; D is ambiguous. The CDR3 is 15 amino acids. Germline loops: CDR1 SGHDN, CDR2 FVKESK. The ends were cut back, 5 bases at V and 1 base at J, with 11 bases in the middle. The CDR3 sequence: CASSEIHRNTGELFF. The CDR3 nucleotides are TGTGCCAGCAGCGAAATACACCGGAACACCGGGGAGCTGTTTTTT.

V gene TRBV30 combines with J gene TRBJ2-3; D not resolved. Trimming left V 8 bases short and J 2 bases short, with 11 bases between. CDR3 length: 12 residues. Germline V gene data show CDR1 as GTSNPN and CDR2 as SVGIG (reference sequence). The CDR3 DNA reads TGTGCCCGACAAAAGGACACAGATACGCAGTATTTT. Protein: CARQKDTDTQYF.

This chain joins TRBV5-4 and TRBJ2-3, with 10 nucleotides matching TRBD2. The V gene end was trimmed by 4 bases and the J gene end by 3 bases; junction bases not matched to a gene: 2. Germline CDR1 and CDR2: SGHNT and YYREEE (reference sequence). This CDR3 is 14 amino acids long. CDR3 sequence reads: CASSLAGVTDTQYF. The CDR3 nucleotides read TGTGCCAGCAGCCTAGCGGGAGTGACAGATACGCAGTATTTT. Together with reference TRBV5-4 and TRBJ2-3, the CDR3 gives the full variable domain: ETGVTQSPTHLIKTRGQQVTLRCSSQSGHNTVSWYQQALGQGPQFIFQYYREEENGRGNFPPRFSGLQFPNYSSELNVNALELDDSALYLCASSLAGVTDTQYFGPGTRLTVL.

The V call is TRBV7-9, the J call TRBJ2-1; 12 bases map to TRBD2. The germline V gene has CDR1 SEHNR and CDR2 FQNEAQ (reference sequence). V was clipped by 10 bases and J by 4 bases; unmatched bases: 5. This CDR3 spans 14 amino acids. In nucleotides, the CDR3 is TGTGCCATCTCGGGACTAGCGGGTTACAATGAGCAGTTCTTC. It codes for CAISGLAGYNEQFF.

The V gene is TRBV7-9, the J gene TRBJ1-1; D uncertain. The CDR3 loop spans 14 amino acids. Germline CDR1 and CDR2: SEHNR and FQNEAQ (reference sequence). Trimming pared 8 bases from V and 0 bases from J, leaving 13 bases between. The CDR3 sequence is CASEAGGMNTEAFF. The CDR3 bases are TGTGCCAGCGAAGCAGGAGGAATGAACACTGAAGCTTTCTTT.

This sequence joins TRBV25-1 and TRBJ2-7; TRBD1 matches 9 bases. The CDR3 loop spans 14 amino acids. The junction had 7 bases not matched to a gene; V was cut back by 6 bases and J by 4 bases. Germline CDR1 MGHDK, CDR2 SYGVNS. The CDR3 loop reads CASRRTGEGYEQYF. The CDR3 region has the DNA TGTGCCAGCAGGAGGACAGGGGAGGGATACGAGCAGTACTTC.

The CDR3 spells CASSLSGRANTEAFF. CDR3 coding DNA: TGTGCCAGCAGCTTGTCGGGCAGGGCGAACACTGAAGCTTTCTTT. V gene TRBV11-3 combines with J gene TRBJ1-1; perhaps TRBD1 as D (5 bases). Trimming cost V 3 bases and J 1 base, with 12 bases left between them. Germline V lookup: CDR1 SGHNT, CDR2 YENEEA. This CDR3 is built from 15 residues.

The chain links TRBV11-3 to TRBJ2-3; 12 bases match TRBD1. This CDR3 region has 16 residues. The germline gives CDR1 SGHNT, CDR2 YENEEA. Trimming took 5 bases from V and 7 from J; bases not matched to a gene: 10. The CDR3 DNA reads as TGTGCCAGCAGCGGGAACCGGGGACAGGGGGCACATACGCAGTATTTT. It is translated as CASSGNRGQGAHTQYF.

V usage is TRBV28 and J usage is TRBJ1-2, with D possibly TRBD1 on 5 matching bases. The CDR3 runs 12 residues. Germline-derived CDR1 and CDR2 are MDHEN and SYDVKM. Trimming pared 8 bases from V and 8 bases from J, leaving 15 bases between. CDR3 sequence (DNA): TGTGCCAGCGGGAAATACCCAGGGGGCTACACCTTC. This codes for CASGKYPGGYTF.

The chain uses TRBV2 and TRBJ2-6; 10 positions match TRBD1. V dropped 6 bases and J dropped 4; count of bases not matched to a gene: 12. From germline, CDR1 is SNHLY and CDR2 FYNNEI. The CDR3 extends over 18 amino acids. The DNA of the CDR3 is TGTGCCAGCAGGTTACCCGGACAGGGGGAATCCGGGGCCAACGTCCTGACTTTC. The encoded protein is CASRLPGQGESGANVLTF.

The J gene is TRBJ1-1, the V gene TRBV28; D is uncertain. The CDR3 is 12 residues long. Trimming removed 7 bases from V and 0 bases from J, with 6 bases in between. Germline loops: CDR1 MDHEN, CDR2 SYDVKM. DNA of the CDR3: TGTGCCAGCACTAGGATGAACACTGAAGCTTTCTTT. Translation gives CASTRMNTEAFF.

As for this clone: This sample also contains other DNA sequences that code for the same CDR3. This chain connects TRBV28 to TRBJ1-1; D remains unclear. Between the trimmed V and J ends, which lost 3 bases and 1 base, there was a span of 6 bases. The CDR3 spans 13 residues. Per germline, CDR1 MDHEN and CDR2 SYDVKM. The CDR3 reads CASSLAGNTEAFF. CDR3 coding DNA: TGTGCCAGCAGTTTGGCGGGGAACACTGAAGCTTTCTTT.